The 18 T cell receptor beta chains given below trace back to one sample, sequenced in a study of siplizumab effects on memory and regulatory T cells (dated by TCRdb to the late 2010s). Libraries were prepared through the immunoSEQ multiplex PCR assay. This immuneACCESS table, as held by TCRdb, lists in-frame sequences with V and J called but not all clones. Of the missing ones, under half trace to an unresolved V gene in checked studies; the others have no known cause. Here the sample has more than 85,000 clones; 85% to 95% occur a single time. Clones ranked in the top ten supply 0.32% of the sample. Source material: CD4+ T cells sorted from blood. All receptors come from a human donor in good health.

V usage is TRBV6-1 and J usage is TRBJ1-1, with a possible D match to TRBD1 (5 bases). Deletions cut 7 bases from V and 1 base from J, with 10 bases between. CDR3 length equals 13 residues. Germline V gene data show CDR1 as MNHNS and CDR2 as SASEGT. For the CDR3, the DNA is TGTGCCAGCAATTTGGGACCGAACACTGAAGCTTTCTTT. Translating gives CASNLGPNTEAFF.

The CDR3 here is CASSYTDRGANYGYTF. The CDR3 DNA follows: TGTGCCAGCAGCTATACCGACAGGGGAGCTAACTATGGCTACACCTTC. V gene TRBV11-3 combines with J gene TRBJ1-2, with 8 bases lining up with TRBD1. The V segment lost 4 bases and the J segment 0 bases; nucleotides outside the gene matches: 7. The length of the CDR3 is 16 residues. The germline V gene has CDR1 SGHNT and CDR2 YENEEA.

The chain has TRBV2 and TRBJ1-2; D is perhaps TRBD1 (6 bases). The ends were cut back, 8 bases at V and 6 bases at J, with 16 bases in the middle. Germline loops: CDR1 SNHLY, CDR2 FYNNEI. The CDR3 runs 13 residues. The CDR3: CASQRDTWDGYTF. CDR3 DNA: TGTGCCAGCCAAAGGGACACATGGGATGGCTACACCTTC.

The CDR3 region has the DNA TGTGCCAGGTCAGGGCTTAGCTCCTACAATGAGCAGTTCTTC. Amino acid sequence: CARSGLSSYNEQFF. The gene calls are TRBV2 and TRBJ2-1, with a possible D match to TRBD1 (5 bases). CDR3 length equals 14 residues. Trimming took off 9 bases at V and 0 bases at J, with 12 bases between the two ends. Germline CDR1 reads SNHLY; CDR2 reads FYNNEI.

The J gene is TRBJ2-3, the V gene TRBV6-6; D gene ambiguous. CDR1 and CDR2 from the germline V gene are MNHNY and SVGAGI (reference sequence). The CDR3 spans 11 residues. V was trimmed by 6 bases and J by 6 bases, leaving 7 bases between them. Here the CDR3 DNA reads TGTGCCAGCAGCGAAAGGGATACGCAGTATTTT. Amino acid sequence: CASSERDTQYF.

The gene calls are TRBV20-1 and TRBJ2-5, with D uncertain. This CDR3 is built from 11 residues. V was trimmed by 7 bases and J by 3 bases, leaving 9 bases between them. The germline CDR1 and CDR2 sequences are DFQATT and SNEGSKA (reference sequence). Written as DNA, the CDR3 is TGCAGTGTGGACCTGAAAGAGACCCAGTACTTC. Its protein product is CSVDLKETQYF.

As concerns this clone: One end of the junction is discordant with germline, which a read error may explain. J is TRBJ2-1 and V is TRBV2; D is ambiguous. Germline CDR1 reads SNHLY; CDR2 reads FYNNEI. This CDR3 region has 8 residues. CDR3 sequence: CASSTLVF. The CDR3 region has the DNA TGTGCCAGCAGTACCTTGGTCTTC.

CDR3 residues: CASSLYPGQRSTDTQYF. CDR3 sequence (DNA): TGTGCCAGCAGTTTATACCCAGGACAGAGAAGCACAGATACGCAGTATTTT. The genes are TRBV28 and TRBJ2-3, with TRBD1 as a possible D gene (6 bases). Germline V gene lookup returns CDR1 MDHEN and CDR2 SYDVKM. The CDR3 runs 17 residues. The V gene lost 1 base and the J gene lost 0 bases, with 14 bases spanning the gap.

The chain employs TRBV18 and TRBJ2-2; 7 bases map to TRBD1. The V and J ends lost 4 bases and 3 bases, in that order; junction bases with no gene match: 5. The CDR3 sequence is 15 residues long. The germline V gene encodes CDR1 KGHSH and CDR2 LQKENI. The CDR3 DNA follows: TGTGCCAGCTCACTCGACAGGGTCCACACCGGGGAGCTGTTTTTT. Translation gives CASSLDRVHTGELFF. Full variable domain (rest looked up from reference TRBV18 and TRBJ2-2): NAGVMQNPRHLVRRRGQEARLRCSPMKGHSHVYWYRQLPEEGLKFMVYLQKENIIDESGMPKERFSAEFPKEGPSILRIQQVVRGDSAAYFCASSLDRVHTGELFFGEGSRLTVL.

CDR3 coding DNA: TGCGCCAGCAGCCAAGTCCGAGCGGCCAACTATGGCTACACCTTC. The encoded protein is CASSQVRAANYGYTF. J is TRBJ1-2 and V is TRBV4-1; D call uncertain. The ends were cut back, 1 base at V and 2 bases at J, with 11 bases in the middle. This CDR3 region has 15 residues. The V gene's germline CDR1 is MGHRA and CDR2 YSYEKL.

This rearrangement joins TRBV2 to TRBJ2-3; D is unresolved. V was clipped by 8 bases and J by 5 bases, with 11 bases between them. Germline CDR1 and CDR2: SNHLY and FYNNEI. CDR3 length: 12 residues. The CDR3 spells CASVRFKDTQYF. CDR3 coding DNA: TGTGCCAGCGTTCGTTTTAAAGATACGCAGTATTTT.

V gene TRBV5-1 combines with J gene TRBJ1-2; D perhaps matches TRBD1 (6 bases). Germline V lookup: CDR1 SGHRS, CDR2 YFSETQ. This CDR3 has 15 amino acids. The ends were cut back, 2 bases at V and 1 base at J, with 12 bases in the middle. CDR3 bases: TGCGCCAGCAGCTTTTCCGGGACAATTAACTATGGCTACACCTTC. Its protein product is CASSFSGTINYGYTF.

The rearrangement joins TRBV30 to TRBJ1-3, with a weak D call TRBD1 (6 bases). The CDR3 is made up of 14 amino acids. Deletions cut 4 bases from V and 2 bases from J, with 12 bases between. Germline lookup yields CDR1 GTSNPN and CDR2 SVGIG (reference sequence). The CDR3 DNA follows: TGTGCCTGGACCAGTGGGACAACTGGAAACACCATATATTTT. It yields the protein CAWTSGTTGNTIYF.

The rearrangement joins TRBV5-5 to TRBJ2-1; no definite D call. V was cut by 0 bases and J by 0 bases, with 13 bases left in between. The CDR3 spans 17 residues. Per the germline V gene, CDR1 is SGHKS and CDR2 is YYEKEE (reference sequence). The CDR3 sequence is CASSLVRLSSSYNEQFF. Here the CDR3 DNA reads TGTGCCAGCAGCTTGGTTCGCCTCTCTAGCTCCTACAATGAGCAGTTCTTC.

V and J are TRBV21-1 and TRBJ2-7; whether TRBD2, the table's D call, matches the DNA was not checked. TRBV21-1 is a pseudogene. This CDR3 comprises 19 residues. In DNA, the CDR3 is TGTGCCAGCAGCAAACAGGGATCCCGGACTAGCGGGAGTCTCGACGAGCAGTACTTC. It yields the protein CASSKQGSRTSGSLDEQYF.

The genes are TRBV2 and TRBJ2-3; D perhaps matches TRBD2 (6 bases). Germline values: CDR1 SNHLY, CDR2 FYNNEI. V dropped 7 bases and J dropped 0 bases, with 14 bases sitting between them. CDR3 size: 15 residues. The CDR3 loop reads CASIGYSGSTDTQYF. The CDR3 DNA is TGTGCCAGCATAGGATATAGCGGAAGCACAGATACGCAGTATTTT.

The chain has TRBV11-1 and TRBJ2-2; no definite D call. This CDR3 contains 13 residues. Trimming pared 1 base from V and 7 bases from J, leaving 7 bases between. Germline CDR1 reads SGHAT; CDR2 reads FQDESV (reference sequence). The CDR3 reads CASSLGIDGELFF. Here the CDR3 DNA reads TGTGCCAGCAGCTTAGGTATCGACGGGGAGCTGTTTTTT.

V and J are TRBV4-3 and TRBJ1-4; perhaps TRBD1 as D (5 bases). The germline V gene has CDR1 LGHNA and CDR2 YSLEER. This CDR3 comprises 15 residues. Trimming removed 0 bases from V and 7 bases from J, with 12 bases in between. The CDR3 nucleotides read TGCGCCAGCAGCCAAGATCCGGGGGATAGTGAAAAACTGTTTTTT. This sequence encodes CASSQDPGDSEKLFF.